This T cell receptor beta chain is drawn from a study of neurological immune-mediated disorders. Study findings and constraints: Multiple sclerosis was found to have the least TCR clonal expansion, below healthy controls, and HTLV-1-associated myelopathy the most.

5'RACE generated cDNA with 10-nucleotide random UMIs. TCRdb ran MiXCR on the 5' RACE reads and lists one entry per CDR3 protein. The sample has about 24,000 distinct CDR3 sequences, 13% seen once; the top ten hold 15% to 20%. The CDR3 is 15 residues long. Germline V gives CDR1 LGHNA, CDR2 YNFKEQ. Trimming took 2 bases from V and 1 from J, leaving 11 bases between them. Comment on this clonotype: Its antigen is not identified.

The sequenced sample consisted of PBMCs. The sequence was collected from a woman between 40 and 50 years old with HTLV-1-associated myelopathy (HAM/TSP). The V gene is TRBV4-2, the J gene TRBJ2-5; D remains ambiguous. The CDR3 region has the DNA TGTGCCAGCAGCCAACGGCGTGTGTCCCAAGAGACCCAGTACTTC. This translates into CASSQRRVSQETQYF.